The 11 T cell receptor beta chains below come from one sample, sequenced in a study of T cells in Graves' hyperthyroidism and ophthalmopathy. What was amplified from RNA transcripts were TCR beta CDR3 regions. HTBI primers were employed in a first-round RT-PCR of the TCR CDR3. In TCRdb, the multiplex PCR reads were re-called with MiXCR into one record per CDR3 protein. This sample yields approximately 740,000 distinct CDR3 sequences, of which around 15% are seen a single time; about 10% belongs to the top ten. The material sequenced was blood. These receptors came from a woman aged 18-35 years with Graves' hyperthyroidism.

This clonotype was counted at least ten times. V gene TRBV27 combines with J gene TRBJ2-1, with 8 positions matching TRBD2. With 3 bases clipped from V and 10 bases from J, the junction kept 11 bases outside the gene matches. This CDR3 is 15 amino acids long. Germline CDR1 and CDR2: MNHEY and SMNVEV (reference sequence). CDR3 sequence: CASSLSSGHLGEQFF. CDR3 coding DNA: TGTGCCAGCAGTTTGTCTAGCGGGCACTTGGGCGAGCAGTTCTTC.

In this sample, this clonotype turned up many times. V usage is TRBV7-2 and J usage is TRBJ2-2, with 13 bases aligning to TRBD2. The CDR3 contains 17 residues. Trimming took 7 bases from V and 8 from J; bases not matched to a gene: 13. Per germline, CDR1 SGHTA and CDR2 FQGNSA. The CDR3 loop is CASTVTLAGGPEGELFF. CDR3 DNA sequence: TGTGCCAGCACCGTGACACTAGCGGGAGGGCCCGAGGGGGAGCTGTTTTTT.

In this sample, this clonotype turned up many times. The chain has TRBV2 and TRBJ2-7; the D is unclear. CDR1 SNHLY and CDR2 FYNNEI come from the germline V gene. The CDR3 extends over 11 amino acids. Trimming cost V 6 bases and J 2 bases, with 5 bases left between them. The CDR3 sequence is CASSAPYEQYF. CDR3 nucleotide sequence: TGTGCCAGCAGCGCTCCCTACGAGCAGTACTTC. Full variable domain (missing parts from reference TRBV2 and TRBJ2-7): EPEVTQTPSHQVTQMGQEVILRCVPISNHLYFYWYRQILGQKVEFLVSFYNNEISEKSEIFDDQFSVERPDGSNFTLKIRSTKLEDSAMYFCASSAPYEQYFGPGTRLTVT.

This clonotype has a count of ten or more. The J gene is TRBJ1-1, the V gene TRBV6-1; D is undetermined. V was pared by 8 bases and J by 11 bases, with 12 bases between. This CDR3 has 10 amino acids. Germline CDR1 is MNHNS and CDR2 is SASEGT. CDR3: CASATGEAFF. The CDR3 region has the DNA TGTGCCAGCGCTACGGGAGAGGCTTTCTTT.

This clonotype was counted many times. The chain joins TRBV3-1 to TRBJ2-7; 8 bases line up with TRBD1. The CDR3 has 15 amino acids. From germline, CDR1 is LGHDT and CDR2 YNNKEL (reference sequence). Trimming cost V 4 bases and J 2 bases; bases outside gene matches: 7. This CDR3 is CASSPTGTGTYEQYF. CDR3 DNA sequence: TGTGCCAGCAGCCCAACCGGGACAGGCACCTACGAGCAGTACTTC.

This clonotype was counted many times. This sequence joins TRBV20-1 and TRBJ1-1; perhaps TRBD1 as D (5 bases). The CDR3 totals 14 residues. Trimming left V 5 bases short and J 0 bases short, with 13 bases between. Germline lookup yields CDR1 DFQATT and CDR2 SNEGSKA (reference sequence). In DNA form, the CDR3 reads TGCAGTGCTGCGCTGGGGCCGCTGAACACTGAAGCTTTCTTT. Residues: CSAALGPLNTEAFF.

This clonotype was seen at least ten times. V is TRBV12-3 or TRBV12-4 and J is TRBJ2-3; 7 nucleotides align to TRBD2. This CDR3 comprises 15 residues. Unmatched junction bases numbered 5, after V lost 5 bases and J lost 0 bases. CDR3 nucleotides: TGTGCCAGCAGTCCCAGCGGGACTAGCACAGATACGCAGTATTTT. The encoded protein is CASSPSGTSTDTQYF.

This clonotype was found a few times. The gene calls are TRBV6-1 and TRBJ2-1, with a tentative D call TRBD2 (6 bases). Germline V gene lookup returns CDR1 MNHNS and CDR2 SASEGT. V lost 11 bases, J lost 4 bases, and 9 bases lay in between. This CDR3 is built from 11 residues. In DNA form, the CDR3 reads TGTGCCGGGGGGTTATACAATGAGCAGTTCTTC. Translation gives CAGGLYNEQFF.

The sample holds a few counts of this clonotype. The V gene is TRBV15, the J gene TRBJ2-2; no clear D. CDR1 is LNHNV, CDR2 YYDKDF, per germline (reference sequence). This CDR3 has 16 amino acids. V lost 5 bases, J lost 0 bases, and 13 bases lay in between. For the CDR3, the DNA is TGTGCCACCAGCTTTCCTGTTCCGGCGAACACCGGGGAGCTGTTTTTT. Translated, it gives CATSFPVPANTGELFF.

This rearrangement joins TRBV3-1 to TRBJ2-5, with D hard to call. Germline V gene lookup returns CDR1 LGHDT and CDR2 YNNKEL (reference sequence). Deletions cut 4 bases from V and 5 bases from J, with 11 bases between. The CDR3 runs to 13 residues. The CDR3: CASSPDGIETQYF. The DNA for the CDR3 is TGTGCCAGCAGCCCCGATGGGATCGAGACCCAGTACTTC.

In its sample, this clonotype was seen many times. V gene TRBV6-2 or TRBV6-3 combines with J gene TRBJ2-4; D perhaps matches TRBD1 (5 bases). With 2 bases removed from V and 2 bases from J, the gap between germline ends came to 10 bases. Looked up from germline, CDR1 is MNHEY and CDR2 is SVGEGT. The CDR3 covers 15 residues. CDR3 amino acids: CASSYTGASKNIQYF. CDR3 nucleotide sequence: TGTGCCAGCAGTTACACAGGTGCGTCCAAAAACATTCAGTACTTC.